These 22 T cell receptor beta chains were sequenced from one sample in a study of blood T cell repertoires in COVID-19. Clones were read by immunoSEQ multiplex PCR, and TCRdb kept only the in-frame ones, dropping some. Of around 85,000 clones listed, more than 70% are singletons. Sequenced input: peripheral blood. These receptors were obtained from a man aged 45-65 years with active COVID-19.

This clone has more than one count but fewer than ten. This chain joins TRBV5-8 and TRBJ2-7; weak D call: TRBD1 (7 bases). Trimming left V 3 bases short and J 7 bases short, with 14 bases between. Germline assignment: CDR1 SGHTS and CDR2 YDEGEE. This CDR3 has 13 residues. CDR3 protein: CASSSRQGGEQYF. DNA for the CDR3: TGTGCCAGCAGCTCACGACAGGGAGGAGAGCAGTACTTC.

The chain combines TRBV2 with TRBJ2-1; 11 bases fit TRBD2. J gave up 9 bases and V 6 bases, and 7 bases lay outside the gene matches. The CDR3 covers 14 residues. Germline CDR1 reads SNHLY; CDR2 reads FYNNEI. The CDR3 loop is CASRIAGGSGEQFF. The CDR3 DNA reads as TGTGCCAGCAGAATAGCGGGGGGGAGTGGTGAGCAGTTCTTC.

This rearrangement joins TRBV7-2 to TRBJ2-7; the D is unclear. Looked up from germline, CDR1 is SGHTA and CDR2 is FQGNSA. This CDR3 has 16 amino acids. Trimming shortened V by 7 bases and J by 0 bases, and 19 bases separated the two germline ends. The CDR3 DNA follows: TGTGCCAGCAACCTTAGGAGTGGTCAGTTCTCCTACGAGCAGTACTTC. Residues: CASNLRSGQFSYEQYF.

On this clone itself: At the DNA level, this CDR3 is encoded by other sequences in the same sample as well. The gene calls are TRBV14 and TRBJ1-1, with a weak D call TRBD1 (5 bases). The CDR3 length is 13 residues. Germline V gene sequence: CDR1 SGHDN, CDR2 FVKESK. With 2 bases removed from V and 1 base from J, the gap between germline ends came to 5 bases. The CDR3 sequence is CASSQQGNTEAFF. The CDR3 nucleotides read TGTGCCAGCAGCCAACAGGGGAACACTGAAGCTTTCTTT.

The chain uses TRBV7-9 and TRBJ2-1; TRBD1 agrees at 8 bases. V was pared by 0 bases and J by 8 bases, with 6 bases of the junction left unmatched. This CDR3 is 15 amino acids long. Germline lookup yields CDR1 SEHNR and CDR2 FQNEAQ (reference sequence). The CDR3 DNA reads as TGTGCCAGCAGCTTAGCGTACAGGGGGTCCCATGAGCAGTTCTTC. This codes for CASSLAYRGSHEQFF.

The V and J genes are TRBV7-3 and TRBJ2-2, with D possibly TRBD1 on 6 matching bases. V was clipped by 2 bases and J by 4 bases, with 20 bases between them. The germline V gene encodes CDR1 SGHTA and CDR2 FQGTGA. The CDR3 has 18 residues. CDR3 residues: CASSLGGSQGRVTGELFF. The CDR3 DNA sequence: TGTGCCAGCAGCTTAGGGGGCAGTCAGGGGCGAGTCACCGGGGAGCTGTTTTTT. Variable domain in full (rest from reference TRBV7-3 and TRBJ2-2): GAGVSQTPSNKVTEKGKYVELRCDPISGHTALYWYRQSLGQGPEFLIYFQGTGAADDSGLPNDRFFAVRPEGSVSTLKIQRTERGDSAVYLCASSLGGSQGRVTGELFFGEGSRLTVL.

The chain combines TRBV9 with TRBJ1-4, with 7 positions matching TRBD1. From germline, CDR1 is SGDLS and CDR2 YYNGEE. Trimming took 2 bases from V and 7 from J; bases not matched to a gene: 2. CDR3 length equals 13 residues. CDR3 loop: CASSVQGGEKLFF. CDR3 nucleotide sequence: TGTGCCAGCAGCGTCCAGGGGGGTGAAAAACTGTTTTTT.

This clone was observed a handful of times. This chain joins TRBV6-6 and TRBJ2-7; 10 bases are shared with TRBD2. CDR3 size: 15 residues. J was trimmed by 3 bases and V by 4 bases; bases with no gene match: 6. Germline CDR1 is MNHNY and CDR2 is SVGAGI (reference sequence). Here the CDR3 reads CASSSRTSGSYEQYF. The CDR3 region has the DNA TGTGCCAGCAGTTCCCGGACTAGCGGAAGCTACGAGCAGTACTTC.

The J gene is TRBJ2-1, the V gene TRBV24-1; 9 bases agree with TRBD1. CDR3 length: 17 amino acids. V lost 0 bases and J lost 6; bases outside the gene matches: 8. CDR1 KGHDR and CDR2 SFDVKD come from the germline V gene. The DNA for the CDR3 is TGTGCCACCAGTGATTTGGGTCTGGGGACAGGGACCAATGAGCAGTTCTTC. Its translation: CATSDLGLGTGTNEQFF.

This clone occurred a few times. V gene TRBV12-3 or TRBV12-4 combines with J gene TRBJ1-2; a weak D match, TRBD1 (5 bases). The V gene lost 6 bases and the J gene lost 7 bases, with 12 bases spanning the gap. The CDR3 is 12 amino acids. CDR3 region: CASSPGGGGYTF. CDR3 nucleotides: TGTGCCAGCAGCCCCGGGGGAGGTGGCTACACCTTC.

The chain employs TRBV5-6 and TRBJ2-1; 9 bases map to TRBD2. The junction had 21 bases not matched to a gene; V was cut back by 2 bases and J by 15 bases. The CDR3 has 17 amino acids. Germline V gives CDR1 SGHDT, CDR2 YYEEEE. The CDR3 coding sequence is TGTGCCAGCAGCTTCTGGGGGTTTATACGGGCGGGAGGGCAACTGTTCTTC. Protein sequence: CASSFWGFIRAGGQLFF.

This clone occurred once. The chain links TRBV28 to TRBJ2-1; 9 bases are shared with TRBD1. Germline V lookup: CDR1 MDHEN, CDR2 SYDVKM. CDR3 length: 13 amino acids. CDR3 bases: TGTGTCCTGGACAGGGGTATTGATAATGAGCAGTTCTTC. It translates to CVLDRGIDNEQFF. Drawing the rest from reference TRBV28 and TRBJ2-1, the complete variable domain is DVKVTQSSRYLVKRTGEKVFLECVQDMDHENMFWYRQDPGLGLRLIYFSYDVKMKEKGDIPEGYSVSREKKERFSLILESASTNQTSMYLCVLDRGIDNEQFFGPGTRLTVL.

J is TRBJ1-2 and V is TRBV28; possible D gene TRBD1, 5 bases. The germline gives CDR1 MDHEN, CDR2 SYDVKM. The CDR3 has 15 residues. V was trimmed by 6 bases and J by 3 bases, leaving 17 bases between them. In nucleotides, the CDR3 is TGTGCCAGCAGAGATTCTCCGGGACTTCACTATGGCTACACCTTC. This gives the protein CASRDSPGLHYGYTF.

The V and J genes are TRBV18 and TRBJ1-2; 12 bases agree with TRBD1. V gave up 3 bases and J gave up 6 bases; unmatched junction bases: 5. This CDR3 comprises 15 residues. Germline-derived CDR1 and CDR2 are KGHSH and LQKENI. CDR3 loop: CASSPRGQGADGYTF. The CDR3, as DNA: TGTGCCAGCTCACCTCGGGGACAGGGGGCGGATGGCTACACCTTC.

The chain recombines TRBV5-1 with TRBJ2-3; TRBD1 matches at 9 bases. The CDR3 covers 15 residues. Germline V lookup: CDR1 SGHRS, CDR2 YFSETQ. V lost 0 bases, J lost 4 bases, and 3 bases stayed unmatched. As DNA, the CDR3 is TGCGCCAGCAGCTTGGGGGGACAGGGAGCAGATACGCAGTATTTT. Protein product: CASSLGGQGADTQYF.

The chain combines TRBV3-1 (or the pseudogene TRBV3-2) with TRBJ2-3, with D maybe TRBD1 (6 bases). The germline V gene has CDR1 LGHDT and CDR2 YNNKEL (reference sequence). The V gene lost 2 bases and the J gene lost 0 bases, with 12 bases spanning the gap. CDR3 length: 16 amino acids. The CDR3, as DNA: TGTGCCAGCAGCCAAACCACAGGGAGCAGCACAGATACGCAGTATTTT. Protein product: CASSQTTGSSTDTQYF.

The genes are TRBV9 and TRBJ2-4; 11 nucleotides align to TRBD1. The CDR3 is made up of 16 amino acids. Germline V gives CDR1 SGDLS, CDR2 YYNGEE. The V segment lost 3 bases and the J segment 9 bases; nucleotides outside the gene matches: 11. DNA of the CDR3: TGTGCCAGCAGCGGGTCCAGGACAGGGGGCGTAGGCATTCAGTACTTC. Residues: CASSGSRTGGVGIQYF. Complete variable domain (other parts from reference TRBV9 and TRBJ2-4): DSGVTQTPKHLITATGQRVTLRCSPRSGDLSVYWYQQSLDQGLQFLIQYYNGEERAKGNILERFSAQQFPDLHSELNLSSLELGDSALYFCASSGSRTGGVGIQYFGAGTRLSVL.

V gene TRBV15 combines with J gene TRBJ2-3; TRBD1 aligns across 9 bases. In germline, CDR1 is LNHNV, CDR2 YYDKDF (reference sequence). With V trimmed by 5 bases and J by 1 base, 4 bases remained unmatched. The CDR3 has 15 residues. The CDR3 DNA sequence: TGTGCCACCAGCCACCGGGACAGGGGCACAGATACGCAGTATTTT. Translation gives CATSHRDRGTDTQYF.

The chain uses TRBV28 and TRBJ2-1; 8 nucleotides match TRBD1. Looked up from germline, CDR1 is MDHEN and CDR2 is SYDVKM. The CDR3 sequence is 12 residues long. V trimming: 5 bases; J trimming: 11 bases; junction bases outside the gene matches: 5. The CDR3: CASSRGQVQQFF. The DNA of the CDR3 is TGTGCCAGCAGTCGGGGACAGGTGCAGCAGTTCTTC.

The chain combines TRBV19 with TRBJ2-7; no reliable D call. The V end lost 6 bases, the J end lost 3 bases, and 12 bases lay between the germline ends. The CDR3 sequence is 13 residues long. Germline V gene lookup returns CDR1 LNHDA and CDR2 SQIVND (reference sequence). CDR3 in amino acids: CASRPGSGYEQYF. The CDR3 DNA reads TGTGCCAGTAGGCCTGGTTCCGGCTACGAGCAGTACTTC.

The chain is built from TRBV7-2 and TRBJ2-3; 7 nucleotides agree with TRBD2. V shed 1 base, J shed 0 bases, and the junction held 7 bases outside the gene matches. The CDR3 extends over 17 amino acids. Germline CDR1 SGHTA, CDR2 FQGNSA. CDR3 in DNA: TGTGCCAGCAGCTTAGTTCCTAGCGGCGCGAGCACAGATACGCAGTATTTT. Amino acids: CASSLVPSGASTDTQYF.

This sequence joins TRBV11-3 and TRBJ2-1; D is unclear. Trimming removed 3 bases from V and 0 bases from J, with 18 bases in between. Germline-derived CDR1 and CDR2 are SGHNT and YENEEA. The CDR3 has 18 residues. The CDR3 loop reads CASSFSPQASSSYNEQFF. The CDR3 region has the DNA TGTGCCAGCAGCTTTAGTCCTCAAGCCTCGAGCTCCTACAATGAGCAGTTCTTC.